This TCR beta chain was sequenced for a study of PD-L1 blockade in urothelial cancer. Time point defined: pretreatment peripheral blood. The number of samples from each patient was between 1 and 8, taken pretreatment and on-treatment. Assay used: immunoSEQ multiplex PCR; TCRdb lists only in-frame clones, some missing. Here the sample spans roughly 55,000 clones, more than 70% being singletons. The CDR3 length is 15 residues. Germline loops: CDR1 SGHVS, CDR2 FNYEAQ. V was cut by 5 bases and J by 6 bases, with 16 bases left in between. The receptor's source is a man aged 55-75 years with urothelial cancer. Sample: PBMCs, taken around atezolizumab (anti-PD-L1) treatment. This sequence joins TRBV7-6 and TRBJ2-2; D may be TRBD2 (6 bases). This CDR3 reads CASSPWRGGAGELFF. CDR3 nucleotide sequence: TGTGCCAGCAGCCCATGGCGGGGAGGTGCCGGGGAGCTGTTTTTT. The complete variable domain, with remaining parts taken from reference TRBV7-6 and TRBJ2-2, reads GAGVSQSPRYKVTKRGQDVALRCDPISGHVSLYWYRQALGQGPEFLTYFNYEAQQDKSGLPNDRFSAERPEGSISTLTIQRTEQRDSAMYRCASSPWRGGAGELFFGEGSRLTVL.